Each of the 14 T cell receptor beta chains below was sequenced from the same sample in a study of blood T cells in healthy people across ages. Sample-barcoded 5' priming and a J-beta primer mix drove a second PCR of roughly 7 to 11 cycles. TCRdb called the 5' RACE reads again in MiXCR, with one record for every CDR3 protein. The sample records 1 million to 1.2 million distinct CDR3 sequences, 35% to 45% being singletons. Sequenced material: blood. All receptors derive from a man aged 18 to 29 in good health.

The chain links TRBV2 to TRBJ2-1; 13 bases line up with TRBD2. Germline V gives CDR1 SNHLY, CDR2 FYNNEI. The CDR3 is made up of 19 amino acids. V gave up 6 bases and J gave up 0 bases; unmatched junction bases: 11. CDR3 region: CASRRSGTSGVSSYNEQFF. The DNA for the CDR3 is TGTGCCAGCAGGCGGTCCGGGACTAGCGGGGTAAGCTCCTACAATGAGCAGTTCTTC. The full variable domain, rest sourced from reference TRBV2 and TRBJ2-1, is EPEVTQTPSHQVTQMGQEVILRCVPISNHLYFYWYRQILGQKVEFLVSFYNNEISEKSEIFDDQFSVERPDGSNFTLKIRSTKLEDSAMYFCASRRSGTSGVSSYNEQFFGPGTRLTVL.

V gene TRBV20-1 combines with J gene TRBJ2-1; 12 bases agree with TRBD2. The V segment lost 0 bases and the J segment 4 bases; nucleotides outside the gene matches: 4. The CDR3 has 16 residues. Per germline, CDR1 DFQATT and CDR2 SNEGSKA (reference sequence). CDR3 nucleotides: TGCAGTGCTAGAGACCGAACTAGCGGGAGGTACAATGAGCAGTTCTTC. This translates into CSARDRTSGRYNEQFF.

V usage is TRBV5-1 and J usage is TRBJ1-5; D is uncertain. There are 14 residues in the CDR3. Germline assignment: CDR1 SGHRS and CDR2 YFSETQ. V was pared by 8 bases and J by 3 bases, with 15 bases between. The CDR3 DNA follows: TGCGCCAGTAGCGAAGGTACCTACAATCAGCCCCAGCATTTT. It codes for CASSEGTYNQPQHF.

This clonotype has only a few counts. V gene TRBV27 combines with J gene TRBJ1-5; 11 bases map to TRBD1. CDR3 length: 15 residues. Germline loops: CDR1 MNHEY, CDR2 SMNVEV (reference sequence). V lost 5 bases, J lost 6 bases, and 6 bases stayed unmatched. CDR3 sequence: CASSAGQGVTQPQHF. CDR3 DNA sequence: TGTGCCAGCAGTGCGGGACAGGGGGTAACTCAGCCCCAGCATTTT.

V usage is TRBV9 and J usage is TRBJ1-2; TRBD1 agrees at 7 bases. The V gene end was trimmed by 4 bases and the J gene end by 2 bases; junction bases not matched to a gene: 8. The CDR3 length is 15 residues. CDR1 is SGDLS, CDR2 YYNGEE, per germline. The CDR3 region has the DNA TGTGCCAGCAGCCCCTGGACAGGCCCGAACTATGGCTACACCTTC. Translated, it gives CASSPWTGPNYGYTF.

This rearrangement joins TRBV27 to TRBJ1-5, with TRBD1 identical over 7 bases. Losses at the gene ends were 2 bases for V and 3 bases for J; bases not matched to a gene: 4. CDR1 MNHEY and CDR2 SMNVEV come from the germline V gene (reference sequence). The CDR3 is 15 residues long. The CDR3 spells CASSLGQAANQPQHF. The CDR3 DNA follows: TGTGCCAGCAGTTTAGGACAGGCGGCCAATCAGCCCCAGCATTTT.

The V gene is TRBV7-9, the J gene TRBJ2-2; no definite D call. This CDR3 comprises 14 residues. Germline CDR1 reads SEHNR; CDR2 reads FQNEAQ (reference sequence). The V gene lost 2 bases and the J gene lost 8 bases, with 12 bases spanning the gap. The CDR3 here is CASSLSPRFGELFF. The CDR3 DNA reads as TGTGCCAGCAGCTTAAGTCCCAGGTTTGGGGAGCTGTTTTTT.

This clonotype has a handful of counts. CDR3 amino acids: CSVEGRVNEQYF. In nucleotides, the CDR3 is TGCAGCGTTGAGGGGCGGGTCAATGAGCAGTACTTC. This chain connects TRBV29-1 to TRBJ2-7; D is possibly TRBD1 or TRBD2 (5 bases each). Germline assignment: CDR1 SQVTM and CDR2 ANQGSEA. Trimming pared 3 bases from V and 7 bases from J, leaving 13 bases between. The CDR3 is made up of 12 amino acids.

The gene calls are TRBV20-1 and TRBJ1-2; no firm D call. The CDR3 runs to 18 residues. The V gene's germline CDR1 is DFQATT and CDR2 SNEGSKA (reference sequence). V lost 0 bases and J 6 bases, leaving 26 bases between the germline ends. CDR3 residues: CSARDFSGSRFAQDGYTF. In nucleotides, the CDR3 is TGCAGTGCTAGAGATTTTAGTGGGAGTAGGTTTGCCCAGGATGGCTACACCTTC.

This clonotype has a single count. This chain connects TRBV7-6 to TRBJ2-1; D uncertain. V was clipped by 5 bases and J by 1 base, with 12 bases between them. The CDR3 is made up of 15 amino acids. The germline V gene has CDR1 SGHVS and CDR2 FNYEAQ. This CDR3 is CASSPEGQSYNEQFF. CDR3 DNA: TGTGCCAGCAGCCCCGAAGGTCAGTCCTACAATGAGCAGTTCTTC.

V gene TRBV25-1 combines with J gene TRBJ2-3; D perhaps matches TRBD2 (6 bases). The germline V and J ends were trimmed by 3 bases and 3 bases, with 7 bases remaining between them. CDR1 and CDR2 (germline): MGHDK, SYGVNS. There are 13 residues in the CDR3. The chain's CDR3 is CASSDRETDTQYF. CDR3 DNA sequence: TGTGCCAGCAGTGACCGGGAGACAGATACGCAGTATTTT.

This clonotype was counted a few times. CDR3 sequence reads: CASSLDDSVQYF. DNA for the CDR3: TGTGCCAGCAGCTTAGATGACAGCGTTCAGTACTTC. The V call is TRBV7-9, the J call TRBJ2-4, with D perhaps TRBD1 (5 bases). Trimming cost V 1 base and J 11 bases, with 9 bases left between them. CDR1 and CDR2 (germline): SEHNR, FQNEAQ (reference sequence). CDR3 length: 12 amino acids.

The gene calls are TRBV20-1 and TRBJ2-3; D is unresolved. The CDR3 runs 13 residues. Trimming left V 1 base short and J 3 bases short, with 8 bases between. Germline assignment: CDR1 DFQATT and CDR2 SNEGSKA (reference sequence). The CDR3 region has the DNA TGCAGTGCTAGAGGCAGAGGTACAGATACGCAGTATTTT. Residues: CSARGRGTDTQYF.

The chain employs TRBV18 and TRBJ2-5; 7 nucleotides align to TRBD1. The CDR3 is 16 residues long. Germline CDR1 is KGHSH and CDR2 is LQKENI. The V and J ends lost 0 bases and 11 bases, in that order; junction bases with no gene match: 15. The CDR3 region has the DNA TGTGCCAGCTCACCACCGACAGGGAAGGATTCGAATGAGCAGTACTTC. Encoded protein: CASSPPTGKDSNEQYF.